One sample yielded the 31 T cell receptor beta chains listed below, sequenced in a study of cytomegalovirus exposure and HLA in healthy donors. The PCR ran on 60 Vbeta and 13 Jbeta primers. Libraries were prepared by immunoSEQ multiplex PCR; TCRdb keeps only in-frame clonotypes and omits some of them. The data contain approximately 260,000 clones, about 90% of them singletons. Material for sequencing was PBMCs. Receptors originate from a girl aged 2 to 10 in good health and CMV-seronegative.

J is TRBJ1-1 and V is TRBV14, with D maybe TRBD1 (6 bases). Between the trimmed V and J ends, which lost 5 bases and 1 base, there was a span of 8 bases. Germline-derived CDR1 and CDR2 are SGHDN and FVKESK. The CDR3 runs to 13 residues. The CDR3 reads CASSEQGNTEAFF. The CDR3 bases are TGTGCCAGCAGCGAACAGGGGAACACTGAAGCTTTCTTT.

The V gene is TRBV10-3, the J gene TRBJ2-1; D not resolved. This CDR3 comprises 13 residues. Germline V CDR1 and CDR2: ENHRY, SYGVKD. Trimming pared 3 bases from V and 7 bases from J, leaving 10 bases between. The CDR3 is CAISEHESNEQFF. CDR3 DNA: TGTGCCATCAGTGAACACGAATCAAATGAGCAGTTCTTC.

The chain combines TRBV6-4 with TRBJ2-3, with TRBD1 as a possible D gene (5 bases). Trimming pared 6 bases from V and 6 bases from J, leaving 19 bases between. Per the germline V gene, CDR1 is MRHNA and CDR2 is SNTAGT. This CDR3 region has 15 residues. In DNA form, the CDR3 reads TGTGCCAGCAGCTTGACAGCCACTAATGGGGATACGCAGTATTTT. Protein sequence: CASSLTATNGDTQYF.

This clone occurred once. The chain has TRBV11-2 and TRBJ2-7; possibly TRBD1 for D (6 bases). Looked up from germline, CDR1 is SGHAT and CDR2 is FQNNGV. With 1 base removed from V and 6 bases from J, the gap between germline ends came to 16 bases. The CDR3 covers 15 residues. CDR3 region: CASSLAGDRWREQYF. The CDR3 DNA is TGTGCCAGCAGCTTAGCAGGGGATCGGTGGCGCGAGCAGTACTTC.

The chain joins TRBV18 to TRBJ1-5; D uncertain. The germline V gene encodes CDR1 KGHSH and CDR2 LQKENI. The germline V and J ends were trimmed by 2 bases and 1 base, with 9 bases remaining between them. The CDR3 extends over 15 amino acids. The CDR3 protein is CASSPVEGSNQPQHF. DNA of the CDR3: TGTGCCAGCTCACCAGTAGAGGGAAGCAATCAGCCCCAGCATTTT.

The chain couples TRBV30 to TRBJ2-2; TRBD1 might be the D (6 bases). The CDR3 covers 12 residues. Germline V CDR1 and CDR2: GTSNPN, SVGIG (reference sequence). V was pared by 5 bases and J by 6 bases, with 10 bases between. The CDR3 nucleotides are TGTGCCTGGGGGCAGGGGTCCGGGGAGCTGTTTTTT. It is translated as CAWGQGSGELFF.

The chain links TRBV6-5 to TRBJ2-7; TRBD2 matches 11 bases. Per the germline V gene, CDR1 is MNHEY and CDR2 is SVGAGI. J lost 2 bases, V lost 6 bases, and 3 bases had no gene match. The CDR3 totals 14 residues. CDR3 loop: CASRLAGGTYEQYF. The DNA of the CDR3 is TGTGCCAGCAGGCTAGCGGGGGGTACCTACGAGCAGTACTTC.

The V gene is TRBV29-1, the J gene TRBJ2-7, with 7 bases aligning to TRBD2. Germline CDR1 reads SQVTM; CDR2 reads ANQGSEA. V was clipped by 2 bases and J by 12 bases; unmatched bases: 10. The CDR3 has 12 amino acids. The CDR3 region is CSVESEAGISYF. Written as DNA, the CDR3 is TGCAGCGTTGAAAGTGAAGCGGGGATTTCGTACTTC.

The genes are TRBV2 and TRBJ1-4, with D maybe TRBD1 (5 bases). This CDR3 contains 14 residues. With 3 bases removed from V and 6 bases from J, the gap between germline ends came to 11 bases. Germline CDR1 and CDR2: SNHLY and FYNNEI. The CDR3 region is CASSDRRGDEKLFF. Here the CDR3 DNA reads TGTGCCAGCAGTGACCGGAGGGGAGATGAAAAACTGTTTTTT. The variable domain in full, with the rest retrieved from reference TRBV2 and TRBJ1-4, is EPEVTQTPSHQVTQMGQEVILRCVPISNHLYFYWYRQILGQKVEFLVSFYNNEISEKSEIFDDQFSVERPDGSNFTLKIRSTKLEDSAMYFCASSDRRGDEKLFFGSGTQLSVL.

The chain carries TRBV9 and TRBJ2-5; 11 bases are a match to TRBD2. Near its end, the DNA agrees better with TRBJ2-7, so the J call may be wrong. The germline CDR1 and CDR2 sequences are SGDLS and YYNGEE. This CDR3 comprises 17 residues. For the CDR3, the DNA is TGTGCCAGCAGCTCAAGGACTAGCGGGTCCGACTCCTACGAGCAGTACTTC. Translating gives CASSSRTSGSDSYEQYF.

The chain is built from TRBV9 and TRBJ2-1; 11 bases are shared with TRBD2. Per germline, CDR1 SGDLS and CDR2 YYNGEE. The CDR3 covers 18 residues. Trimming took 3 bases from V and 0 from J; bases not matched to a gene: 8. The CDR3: CASSAPSGGISSYNEQFF. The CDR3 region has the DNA TGTGCCAGCAGCGCTCCTAGCGGGGGGATTAGCTCCTACAATGAGCAGTTCTTC.

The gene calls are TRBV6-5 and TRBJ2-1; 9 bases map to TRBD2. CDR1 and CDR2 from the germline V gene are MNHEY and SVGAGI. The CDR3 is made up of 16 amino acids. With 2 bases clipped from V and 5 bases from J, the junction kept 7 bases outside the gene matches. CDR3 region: CASSYTLAGWDNEQFF. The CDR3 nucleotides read TGTGCCAGCAGTTACACACTAGCGGGTTGGGACAATGAGCAGTTCTTC.

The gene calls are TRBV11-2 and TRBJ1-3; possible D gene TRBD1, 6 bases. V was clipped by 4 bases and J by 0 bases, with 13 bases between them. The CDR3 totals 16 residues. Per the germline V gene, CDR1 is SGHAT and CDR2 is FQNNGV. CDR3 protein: CASSYSPGVSGNTIYF. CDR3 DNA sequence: TGTGCCAGCAGCTACTCACCAGGGGTCTCTGGAAACACCATATATTTT. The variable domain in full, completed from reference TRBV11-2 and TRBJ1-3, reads EAGVAQSPRYKIIEKRQSVAFWCNPISGHATLYWYQQILGQGPKLLIQFQNNGVVDDSQLPKDRFSAERLKGVDSTLKIQPAKLEDSAVYLCASSYSPGVSGNTIYFGEGSWLTVV.

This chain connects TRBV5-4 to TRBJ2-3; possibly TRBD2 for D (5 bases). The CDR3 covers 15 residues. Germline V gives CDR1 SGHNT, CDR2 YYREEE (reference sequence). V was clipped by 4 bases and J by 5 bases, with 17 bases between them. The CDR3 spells CASSDHTRLEDTQYF. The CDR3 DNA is TGTGCCAGCAGCGACCATACTAGGTTGGAAGATACGCAGTATTTT.

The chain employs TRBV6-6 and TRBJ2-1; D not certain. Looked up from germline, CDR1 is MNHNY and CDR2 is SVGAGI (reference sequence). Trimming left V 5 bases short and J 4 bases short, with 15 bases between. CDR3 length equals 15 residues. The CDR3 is CASSNSLGEYNEQFF. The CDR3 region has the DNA TGTGCCAGCAGTAATTCCTTAGGAGAGTACAATGAGCAGTTCTTC.

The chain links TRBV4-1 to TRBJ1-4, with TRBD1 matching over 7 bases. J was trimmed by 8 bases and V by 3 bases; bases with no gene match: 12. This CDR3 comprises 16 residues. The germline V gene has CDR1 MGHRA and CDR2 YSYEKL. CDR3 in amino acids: CASSQADRDPWEKLFF. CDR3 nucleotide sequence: TGCGCCAGCAGCCAGGCCGACAGGGACCCTTGGGAAAAACTGTTTTTT.

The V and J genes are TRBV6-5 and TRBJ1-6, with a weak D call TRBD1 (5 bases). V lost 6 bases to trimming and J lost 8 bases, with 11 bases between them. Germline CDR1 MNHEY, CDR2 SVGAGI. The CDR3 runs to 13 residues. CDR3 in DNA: TGTGCCAGCAGCGACAGTCTGTATTCACCCCTCCACTTT. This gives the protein CASSDSLYSPLHF.

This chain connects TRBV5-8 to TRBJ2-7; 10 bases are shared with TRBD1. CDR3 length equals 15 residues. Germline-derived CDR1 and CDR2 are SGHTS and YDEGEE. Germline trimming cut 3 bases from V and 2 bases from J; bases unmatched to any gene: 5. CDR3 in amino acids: CASSSAGTGAYEQYF. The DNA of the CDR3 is TGTGCCAGCAGCTCGGCCGGGACAGGGGCCTACGAGCAGTACTTC.

The CDR3 DNA is TGTGCCAGCACCGAGGGGAGGGTTCAGCCCCAGCATTTT. Residues: CASTEGRVQPQHF. The chain carries TRBV2 and TRBJ1-5, with D possibly matching TRBD1 (5 bases). CDR1 and CDR2 from the germline V gene are SNHLY and FYNNEI. This CDR3 has 13 residues. The V and J ends lost 7 bases and 6 bases respectively, with 13 bases between them.

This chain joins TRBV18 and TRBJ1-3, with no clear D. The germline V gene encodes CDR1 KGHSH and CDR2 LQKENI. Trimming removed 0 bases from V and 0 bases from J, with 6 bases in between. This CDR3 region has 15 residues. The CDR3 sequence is CASSPPGSSGNTIYF. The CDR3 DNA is TGTGCCAGCTCACCACCGGGCAGCTCTGGAAACACCATATATTTT.

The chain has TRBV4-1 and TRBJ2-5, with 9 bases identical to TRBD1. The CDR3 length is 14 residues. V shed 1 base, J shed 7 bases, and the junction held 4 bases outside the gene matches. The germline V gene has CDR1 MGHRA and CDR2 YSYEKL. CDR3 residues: CASSQVDRGATQYF. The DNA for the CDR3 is TGCGCCAGCAGCCAAGTTGACAGGGGGGCGACCCAGTACTTC.

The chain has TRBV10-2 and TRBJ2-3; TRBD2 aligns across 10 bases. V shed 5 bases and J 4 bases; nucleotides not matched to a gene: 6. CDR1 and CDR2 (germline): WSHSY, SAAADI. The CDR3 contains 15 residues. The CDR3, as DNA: TGCGCCAGCAGTATAGCGGGAGGAGGCGCAGATACGCAGTATTTT. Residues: CASSIAGGGADTQYF.

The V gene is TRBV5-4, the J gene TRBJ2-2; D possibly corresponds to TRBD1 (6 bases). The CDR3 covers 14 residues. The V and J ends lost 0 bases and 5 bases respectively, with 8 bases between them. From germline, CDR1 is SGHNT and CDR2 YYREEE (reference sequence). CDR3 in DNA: TGTGCCAGCAGCTTGGGACAGGCGACCGGGGAGCTGTTTTTT. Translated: CASSLGQATGELFF.

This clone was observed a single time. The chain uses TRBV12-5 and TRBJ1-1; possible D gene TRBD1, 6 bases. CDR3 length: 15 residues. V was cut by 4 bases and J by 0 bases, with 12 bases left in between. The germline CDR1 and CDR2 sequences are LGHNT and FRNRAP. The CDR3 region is CASGSWTAMNTEAFF. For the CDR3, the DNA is TGTGCTAGTGGTTCCTGGACAGCTATGAACACTGAAGCTTTCTTT.

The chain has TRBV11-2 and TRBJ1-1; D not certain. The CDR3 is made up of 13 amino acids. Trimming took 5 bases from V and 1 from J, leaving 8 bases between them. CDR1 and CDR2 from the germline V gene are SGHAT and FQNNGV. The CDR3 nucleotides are TGTGCCAGCAGCACCAGTCCGAACACTGAAGCTTTCTTT. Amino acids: CASSTSPNTEAFF.

In DNA form, the CDR3 reads TGTGCCAGCAACACCCTAAACAGGGGGGGCAATCCCGAGCAGTACTTC. As protein: CASNTLNRGGNPEQYF. V and J are TRBV13 and TRBJ2-7; tentative D call: TRBD1 (8 bases). Germline CDR1 reads PRHDT; CDR2 reads FYEKMQ (reference sequence). Deletions cut 7 bases from V and 6 bases from J, with 25 bases between. This CDR3 has 16 residues. Full variable domain (missing parts from reference TRBV13 and TRBJ2-7): AAGVIQSPRHLIKEKRETATLKCYPIPRHDTVYWYQQGPGQDPQFLISFYEKMQSDKGSIPDRFSAQQFSDYHSELNMSSLELGDSALYFCASNTLNRGGNPEQYFGPGTRLTVT.

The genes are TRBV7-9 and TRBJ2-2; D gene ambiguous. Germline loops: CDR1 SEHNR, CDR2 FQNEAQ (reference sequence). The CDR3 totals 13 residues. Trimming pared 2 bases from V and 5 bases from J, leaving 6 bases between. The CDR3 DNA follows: TGTGCCAGCAGCTTATCTGTAACCGGGGAGCTGTTTTTT. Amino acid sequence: CASSLSVTGELFF.

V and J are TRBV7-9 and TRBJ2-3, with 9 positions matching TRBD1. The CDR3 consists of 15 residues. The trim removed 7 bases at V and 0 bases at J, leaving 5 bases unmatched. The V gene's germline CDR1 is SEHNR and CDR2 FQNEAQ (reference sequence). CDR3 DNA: TGTGCCAGCACCATAGGGACAGGGAGCACAGATACGCAGTATTTT. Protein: CASTIGTGSTDTQYF.

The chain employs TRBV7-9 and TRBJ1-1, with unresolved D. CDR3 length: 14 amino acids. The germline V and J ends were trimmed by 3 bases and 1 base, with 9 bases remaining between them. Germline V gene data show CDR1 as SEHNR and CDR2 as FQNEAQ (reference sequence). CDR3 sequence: CASSLGVGNTEAFF. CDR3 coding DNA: TGTGCCAGCAGCTTGGGAGTCGGGAACACTGAAGCTTTCTTT.

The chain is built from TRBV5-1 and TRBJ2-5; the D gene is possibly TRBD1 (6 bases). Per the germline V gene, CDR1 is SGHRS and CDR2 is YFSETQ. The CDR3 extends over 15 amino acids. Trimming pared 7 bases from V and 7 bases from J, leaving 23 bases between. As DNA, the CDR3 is TGCGCCAGCCACCCCTGGACCAGGGGAGATGCGACCCAGTACTTC. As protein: CASHPWTRGDATQYF.

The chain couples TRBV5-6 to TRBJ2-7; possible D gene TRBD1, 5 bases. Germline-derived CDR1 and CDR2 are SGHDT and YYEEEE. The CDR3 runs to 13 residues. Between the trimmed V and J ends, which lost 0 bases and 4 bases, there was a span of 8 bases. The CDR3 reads CASSLEQVYEQYF. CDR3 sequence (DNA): TGTGCCAGCAGCTTGGAACAGGTGTACGAGCAGTACTTC.